The rows below give T cell receptor beta chains drawn from one sample of a study of blood T cell repertoires in COVID-19. Sequenced by immunoSEQ multiplex PCR; TCRdb stores in-frame clones only, minus some. The repertoire has about 250,000 clones, 75% to 90% of them found once; the top ten carry 4% to 5%. Sequences were obtained from peripheral blood. These receptors all come from a woman aged 40 to 50 who had recovered from COVID-19. CDR3s include the opening cysteine and the closing phenylalanine or tryptophan. D genes are given only for firm matches. Rows give clone size only sometimes, using once, few, many, or a class for an expanded clone.

clone_size	v_call	d_call	j_call	cdr3_nt	cdr3_aa
-	TRBV27	-	TRBJ2-1	TGTGCCAGCAGCCCTCGACAGGGTGGAGGGAATGAGCAGTTCTTC	CASSPRQGGGNEQFF
-	TRBV6-5	TRBD1	TRBJ1-2	TGTGCCAGCAGTTCCGGACAGGAACTATATGGCTACACCTTC	CASSSGQELYGYTF
-	TRBV19	-	TRBJ2-6	TGTGCCAGTAGTAACACTGGGGCCAACGTCCTGACTTTC	CASSNTGANVLTF
-	TRBV6-4	TRBD1	TRBJ1-5	TGTGCCAGCAGTGACGGACAGGGGGAGGGTCAGCCCCAGCATTTT	CASSDGQGEGQPQHF
-	TRBV2	TRBD1	TRBJ2-7	TGTGCCAGCAGTGAAGGGTGGCAGGGGGCGCTGGAGCAGTACTTC	CASSEGWQGALEQYF
-	TRBV6-5	TRBD1	TRBJ1-4	TGTGCCAGCAGTCCCGGGACAGGAGGGGAAAAACTGTTTTTT	CASSPGTGGEKLFF
-	TRBV18	TRBD2	TRBJ2-5	TGTGCCAGCTCACCGAGGTTAGCGGGAGTTACAGAGACCCAGTACTTC	CASSPRLAGVTETQYF
once	TRBV2	-	TRBJ2-7	TGTGCCAGCAAGCTGGGCGCTTACGAGCAGTACTTC	CASKLGAYEQYF
-	TRBV5-4	TRBD1	TRBJ1-2	TGTGCCAGCAGCTTGGGAGGGCCAGGGGGCTATGGCTACACCTTC	CASSLGGPGGYGYTF
once	TRBV5-1	TRBD1	TRBJ2-7	TGCGCCAGCAGCTGGGGACAGGAGCAGTACTTC	CASSWGQEQYF
-	TRBV19	TRBD2	TRBJ2-2	TGTGCCAGTACCCCGGGAGGGAAGGAACCCGGGGAGCTGTTTTTT	CASTPGGKEPGELFF
-	TRBV5-1	TRBD1	TRBJ1-4	TGCGCCAGCAGCGAATCGGGACAGAGGAATGAAAAACTGTTTTTT	CASSESGQRNEKLFF
-	TRBV2	-	TRBJ2-7	TGTGCCAGCAGTGAAGCGCTTCGTATGGCCGAATCCTACGAGCAGTACTTC	CASSEALRMAESYEQYF
-	TRBV5-1	TRBD2	TRBJ2-5	TGCGCCAGCAGCTTGGGTGCTAGCGGGATGGGAGAGACCCAGTACTTC	CASSLGASGMGETQYF
once	TRBV9	-	TRBJ2-3	TGTGCCAGCAGCGTAAGACTCGTTAGCACAGATACGCAGTATTTT	CASSVRLVSTDTQYF
-	TRBV21-1	-	TRBJ2-3	TGTGCCAGCCCGACCCTGCGCGCGGGGGGCAGGGAAACAGATACGCAGTATTTT	CASPTLRAGGRETDTQYF
-	TRBV7-2	-	TRBJ2-1	TGTGCCAGCAGCCACGGACGGGGCTACAATGAGCAGTTCTTC	CASSHGRGYNEQFF
-	TRBV29-1	-	TRBJ2-7	TGCAGCGTTGAAGAGGGGCGAGGCGAGCAGTACTTC	CSVEEGRGEQYF
-	TRBV5-4	-	TRBJ1-1	TGTGCCAGCAGGCCACAGGTCCTTACTAACACTGAAGCTTTCTTT	CASRPQVLTNTEAFF
-	TRBV30	-	TRBJ1-2	TGTGCCTGGAGTGTACTTGAAGTCTACACCTTC	CAWSVLEVYTF
-	TRBV6-5	-	TRBJ1-1	TGTGCCAGCAGCCTCGAGAAGAACACTGAAGCTTTCTTT	CASSLEKNTEAFF
-	TRBV2	TRBD2	TRBJ2-1	TGTGCCAGCAGTCGGCTAGCGGAGTTATACAATGAGCAGTTCTTC	CASSRLAELYNEQFF
-	TRBV28	-	TRBJ1-2	TGTGCCAGCAGCTTAAATCAGGTTGCCTATGGCTACACCTTC	CASSLNQVAYGYTF
-	TRBV2	-	TRBJ2-1	TGTGCCAGCAGTGAAGGGAGGGGTGAGCAGTTCTTC	CASSEGRGEQFF
-	TRBV7-9	-	TRBJ1-4	TGTGCCAGCAGCTTGCAGGGGAATGAAAAACTGTTTTTT	CASSLQGNEKLFF
-	TRBV6-5	-	TRBJ1-2	TGTGCCAGCAGCCCCGACAGGAACTATGGCTACACCTTC	CASSPDRNYGYTF
-	TRBV7-6	-	TRBJ1-1	TGTGCCAGCAGCTTTTTAACAGGGTGGAACACTGAAGCTTTCTTT	CASSFLTGWNTEAFF
-	TRBV24-1	-	TRBJ1-2	TGTGCCACCAGTCCAGGGTACGGCTACACCTTC	CATSPGYGYTF
-	TRBV15	TRBD1	TRBJ2-3	TGTGCCACCAGCAAGGGGGCTCATATCCAGCCCGATACGCAGTATTTT	CATSKGAHIQPDTQYF
-	TRBV4-2	TRBD2	TRBJ2-7	TGTGCCAGCAGCCAAGAATCGGGGGGGACCTCCTACGAGCAGTACTTC	CASSQESGGTSYEQYF
few	TRBV11-3	TRBD2	TRBJ2-1	TGTGCCAGCAGCTTAGGAGGCGGGAGTAACGATGAGCAGTTCTTC	CASSLGGGSNDEQFF
-	TRBV9	TRBD1	TRBJ2-1	TGTGCCAGCAGCGTAGGATCTGGGACAGGGTACAATGAGCAGTTCTTC	CASSVGSGTGYNEQFF
once	TRBV11-3	-	TRBJ2-7	TGTGCCAGCAGCCTAAACACGGGCGAGCAGTACTTC	CASSLNTGEQYF
-	TRBV19	-	TRBJ1-1	TGTGCCAGTAGTAATGGAGGGGTATGGATGAACACTGAAGCTTTCTTT	CASSNGGVWMNTEAFF
-	TRBV10-1	-	TRBJ1-1	TGCGCCAGCAGTGAGCGTACAGTCGCAGAAGCTTTCTTT	CASSERTVAEAFF
few	TRBV5-1	-	TRBJ2-2	TGCGCCAGCAGCTTGTCAGCAGGGGACACCGGGGAGCTGTTTTTT	CASSLSAGDTGELFF
-	TRBV7-9	TRBD1	TRBJ1-6	TGTGCCAGCGGGACTTGGACAGGGAATAATTCACCCCTCCACTTT	CASGTWTGNNSPLHF
-	TRBV19	-	TRBJ2-7	TGTGCCAGTAGTGTAGGGACCGGGGTAAGCGAGCAGTACTTC	CASSVGTGVSEQYF
few	TRBV28	-	TRBJ1-1	TGTGCCAGCAGCTGGAGAACTGAAGCTTTCTTT	CASSWRTEAFF